Each of the 19 T cell receptor beta chains below was sequenced from the same sample in a study of shared T cell receptors in the human thymus. Measured with immunoSEQ multiplex PCR; TCRdb has only the in-frame clones, and not every one. The profile shows some 640,000 clones, over 75% of them singletons. These data were also reused for a study on human thymus T cells.

Material: thymocytes. The receptors originated from a boy younger than two with a congenital heart defect.

The chain carries TRBV6-1 and TRBJ1-5; possible D gene TRBD1, 5 bases. Germline CDR1 MNHNS, CDR2 SASEGT. Trimming took off 1 base at V and 4 bases at J, with 11 bases between the two ends. There are 15 residues in the CDR3. The CDR3: CASSEGPAGNQPQHF. In DNA form, the CDR3 reads TGTGCCAGCAGTGAAGGACCAGCAGGGAATCAGCCCCAGCATTTT.

In the case of this clone: Germline is not matched at one junction end, which may reflect a read error. The same CDR3 can be traced to other DNA sequences in this sample. This CDR3 is CASSLVWQGRNSPLHF. CDR3 coding DNA: TGTGCCAGCAGCTTGGTATGGCAGGGTCGTAATTCCCCCCTCCACTTT. The chain uses TRBV5-6 and TRBJ1-6, with D perhaps TRBD1 (5 bases). The CDR3 is made up of 16 amino acids. Germline-derived CDR1 and CDR2 are SGHDT and YYEEEE. Full variable domain (outside the CDR3, taken from reference TRBV5-6 and TRBJ1-6): DAGVTQSPTHLIKTRGQQVTLRCSPKSGHDTVSWYQQALGQGPQFIFQYYEEEERQRGNFPDRFSGHQFPNYSSELNVNALLLGDSALYLCASSLVWQGRNSPLHFGNGTRLTVT.

Only one count was recorded for this clone. The rearrangement links TRBV4-1 to TRBJ1-3; TRBD1 matches 8 bases. The CDR3 runs 15 residues. From germline, CDR1 is MGHRA and CDR2 YSYEKL. Trimming removed 1 base from V and 8 bases from J; junction bases left unmatched: 7. The DNA for the CDR3 is TGCGCCAGCAGCCAAGGACAGGGGCCCCGAGACACCATATATTTT. This sequence encodes CASSQGQGPRDTIYF.

The chain recombines TRBV19 with TRBJ1-2, with a tentative D call TRBD1 (5 bases). The V end lost 6 bases, the J end lost 6 bases, and 11 bases lay between the germline ends. Germline values: CDR1 LNHDA, CDR2 SQIVND (reference sequence). This CDR3 region has 12 residues. Here the CDR3 reads CASRLGGNGYTF. CDR3 coding DNA: TGTGCCAGTAGATTGGGGGGAAATGGCTACACCTTC.

In this sample, this clone turned up once. The genes are TRBV9 and TRBJ1-6; TRBD1 matches 7 bases. Germline CDR1 reads SGDLS; CDR2 reads YYNGEE. V dropped 1 base and J dropped 13; count of bases not matched to a gene: 5. CDR3 length equals 13 residues. The CDR3 DNA reads as TGTGCCAGCAGCGTAACAGGGGAGTTGCCCCTCCACTTT. It yields the protein CASSVTGELPLHF.

The rearrangement joins TRBV27 to TRBJ2-7; 16 bases map to TRBD2. Trimming cost V 6 bases and J 0 bases; bases outside gene matches: 8. This CDR3 has 18 amino acids. The germline gives CDR1 MNHEY, CDR2 SMNVEV (reference sequence). The CDR3 loop reads CASRPHGTSGGDSYEQYF. In nucleotides, the CDR3 is TGTGCCAGCAGACCCCACGGGACTAGCGGGGGGGACTCCTACGAGCAGTACTTC.

The rearrangement uses TRBV6-5 and TRBJ2-2; a weak D match, TRBD1 (5 bases). CDR1 and CDR2 (germline): MNHEY, SVGAGI. V was clipped by 6 bases and J by 0 bases, with 11 bases between them. The CDR3 extends over 15 amino acids. The CDR3 spells CASRKLTANTGELFF. CDR3 nucleotides: TGTGCCAGCAGAAAGCTGACAGCGAACACCGGGGAGCTGTTTTTT.

The chain recombines TRBV27 with TRBJ1-2; D gene ambiguous. The germline gives CDR1 MNHEY, CDR2 SMNVEV (reference sequence). The CDR3 loop spans 15 amino acids. V was pared by 2 bases and J by 5 bases, with 15 bases between. The DNA for the CDR3 is TGTGCCAGCAGTTTAAGGTGGGCCGATGCTTATGGCTACACCTTC. This encodes CASSLRWADAYGYTF.

The chain employs TRBV5-5 and TRBJ1-2; D might be TRBD1 (6 bases). CDR1 is SGHKS and CDR2 is YYEKEE in the germline V gene (reference sequence). This CDR3 contains 14 residues. Trimming removed 3 bases at V and 4 bases at J, with 13 bases between. The CDR3 nucleotides read TGTGCCAGCAGCTCCCCCGGGACACTCTATGGCTACACCTTC. It encodes CASSSPGTLYGYTF. The variable domain in full, with the rest retrieved from reference TRBV5-5 and TRBJ1-2, is DAGVTQSPTHLIKTRGQQVTLRCSPISGHKSVSWYQQVLGQGPQFIFQYYEKEERGRGNFPDRFSARQFPNYSSELNVNALLLGDSALYLCASSSPGTLYGYTFGSGTRLTVV.

This chain connects TRBV28 to TRBJ2-7, with a possible D match to TRBD1 (6 bases). The CDR3 spans 13 residues. V was pared by 6 bases and J by 3 bases, with 12 bases between. Germline assignment: CDR1 MDHEN and CDR2 SYDVKM. The chain's CDR3 is CASRTGQSYEQYF. In DNA form, the CDR3 reads TGTGCCAGCAGAACAGGACAGAGCTACGAGCAGTACTTC. Full variable domain (missing parts from reference TRBV28 and TRBJ2-7): DVKVTQSSRYLVKRTGEKVFLECVQDMDHENMFWYRQDPGLGLRLIYFSYDVKMKEKGDIPEGYSVSREKKERFSLILESASTNQTSMYLCASRTGQSYEQYFGPGTRLTVT.

In this sample, this clone turned up once. The chain uses TRBV23-1 and TRBJ2-3; 7 bases map to TRBD2. TRBV23-1 is noted as an ORF with a role that remains uncertain. J lost 1 base, V lost 6 bases, and 4 bases had no gene match. This CDR3 is 14 amino acids long. The DNA for the CDR3 is TGCGCCAGCAGGGGACTACTCCGCACAGATACGCAGTATTTT. Protein sequence: CASRGLLRTDTQYF.

This chain connects TRBV4-1 to TRBJ2-7, with 8 nucleotides matching TRBD2. This CDR3 is built from 17 residues. V was pared by 2 bases and J by 1 base, with 10 bases of the junction left unmatched. Germline CDR1 MGHRA, CDR2 YSYEKL. The CDR3 DNA follows: TGCGCCAGCAGCCAATTTCCCGGACTAGCAAGATCCTACGAGCAGTACTTC. Amino acid sequence: CASSQFPGLARSYEQYF.

The chain joins TRBV28 to TRBJ1-2; TRBD1 matches at 9 bases. The germline CDR1 and CDR2 sequences are MDHEN and SYDVKM. There are 15 residues in the CDR3. With V trimmed by 8 bases and J by 7 bases, 14 bases remained unmatched. The CDR3 DNA reads as TGTGCCAGCGACTTCCGCCGGGACAGGGTCTCTGGCTACACCTTC. As protein: CASDFRRDRVSGYTF.

V is TRBV27 and J is TRBJ2-1, with 11 bases matching TRBD2. The CDR3 sequence is 18 residues long. Germline CDR1 and CDR2: MNHEY and SMNVEV (reference sequence). V trimming: 2 bases; J trimming: 0 bases; junction bases outside the gene matches: 6. The CDR3 bases are TGTGCCAGCAGTTTAGGGTTTGGACTAGCGGGCTCCTACAATGAGCAGTTCTTC. Translation: CASSLGFGLAGSYNEQFF.

Only one count was recorded for this clone. The chain carries TRBV29-1 and TRBJ2-1; 7 bases fit TRBD2. V shed 4 bases and J 2 bases; nucleotides not matched to a gene: 2. The CDR3 totals 13 residues. Germline lookup yields CDR1 SQVTM and CDR2 ANQGSEA. This CDR3 reads CSVGGTTYNEQFF. The CDR3 region has the DNA TGCAGCGTTGGGGGGACTACCTACAATGAGCAGTTCTTC.

V gene TRBV28 combines with J gene TRBJ2-5; TRBD1 matches at 9 bases. V trimming: 6 bases; J trimming: 5 bases; junction bases outside the gene matches: 7. The germline CDR1 and CDR2 sequences are MDHEN and SYDVKM. The CDR3 spans 14 residues. The CDR3 nucleotides are TGTGCCAGCAGCCAAGGGACAGGGATCGAGACCCAGTACTTC. This encodes CASSQGTGIETQYF. Based on the CDR3 plus reference TRBV28 and TRBJ2-5, the full variable domain is DVKVTQSSRYLVKRTGEKVFLECVQDMDHENMFWYRQDPGLGLRLIYFSYDVKMKEKGDIPEGYSVSREKKERFSLILESASTNQTSMYLCASSQGTGIETQYFGPGTRLLVL.

The CDR3 is CASRQTGYQSYGYTF. The CDR3 DNA is TGTGCCAGCAGACAAACAGGCTACCAGTCCTATGGCTACACCTTC. V and J are TRBV28 and TRBJ1-2; the D gene is possibly TRBD1 (5 bases). The CDR3 spans 15 residues. V lost 6 bases, J lost 4 bases, and 18 bases lay in between. Per the germline V gene, CDR1 is MDHEN and CDR2 is SYDVKM.

J is TRBJ2-1 and V is TRBV20-1; TRBD1 is a possible D gene (5 bases). The CDR3 runs 10 residues. CDR1 and CDR2 (germline): DFQATT, SNEGSKA (reference sequence). Trimming left V 8 bases short and J 6 bases short, with 8 bases between. The CDR3 is CSLRGNEQFF. Written as DNA, the CDR3 is TGCAGTCTTAGGGGCAATGAGCAGTTCTTC.

The J gene is TRBJ1-1, the V gene TRBV9, with 10 bases matching TRBD1. This CDR3 contains 16 residues. Trimming removed 0 bases from V and 3 bases from J; junction bases left unmatched: 5. CDR1 and CDR2 from the germline V gene are SGDLS and YYNGEE. The chain's CDR3 is CASSVGETGGDTEAFF. In DNA form, the CDR3 reads TGTGCCAGCAGCGTAGGGGAGACAGGGGGCGACACTGAAGCTTTCTTT. Full variable domain (outside the CDR3, taken from reference TRBV9 and TRBJ1-1): DSGVTQTPKHLITATGQRVTLRCSPRSGDLSVYWYQQSLDQGLQFLIQYYNGEERAKGNILERFSAQQFPDLHSELNLSSLELGDSALYFCASSVGETGGDTEAFFGQGTRLTVV.